These 2 T cell receptor beta chains were all obtained from the same sample, sequenced in a study of T cell responses to AZD1222 COVID-19 vaccine (dated by TCRdb to the early 2020s). The time point label corresponds to: about 28 days (+/-7) after the second vaccine dose. Library preparation used the immunoSEQ multiplex PCR assay. Held by TCRdb, this immuneACCESS table contains in-frame sequences only and omits some clones. Under half of the omission traces to an unresolved V gene where checked; the cause of the rest is unknown. For this sample there are under 150,000 clones; approximately 82% appear just once. The top ten hold about 25% of the sample. The sequencing used peripheral blood, collected 28 days after the second AZD1222 dose. All receptors come from an adult who received the AZD1222 COVID-19 vaccine.

This chain links TRBV4-1 with TRBJ2-2; no definite D call. In germline, CDR1 is MGHRA, CDR2 YSYEKL. The CDR3 covers 14 residues. V shed 3 bases and J shed 6 bases, with 11 bases lying between them. The DNA of the CDR3 is TGCGCCAGCAGCCAGACCACTCGGGCCGGGGAGCTGTTTTTT. Amino acid sequence: CASSQTTRAGELFF.

A few counts support this clone. The chain employs TRBV27 and TRBJ2-3; either TRBD1 or TRBD2 may supply D (6 bases each). CDR1 and CDR2 from the germline V gene are MNHEY and SMNVEV (reference sequence). Trimming shortened V by 6 bases and J by 1 base, and 17 bases separated the two germline ends. The CDR3 has 16 amino acids. The CDR3 coding sequence is TGTGCCAGCAGAACATGGAGGGGGGTGGGCACAGATACGCAGTATTTT. Amino acids: CASRTWRGVGTDTQYF.